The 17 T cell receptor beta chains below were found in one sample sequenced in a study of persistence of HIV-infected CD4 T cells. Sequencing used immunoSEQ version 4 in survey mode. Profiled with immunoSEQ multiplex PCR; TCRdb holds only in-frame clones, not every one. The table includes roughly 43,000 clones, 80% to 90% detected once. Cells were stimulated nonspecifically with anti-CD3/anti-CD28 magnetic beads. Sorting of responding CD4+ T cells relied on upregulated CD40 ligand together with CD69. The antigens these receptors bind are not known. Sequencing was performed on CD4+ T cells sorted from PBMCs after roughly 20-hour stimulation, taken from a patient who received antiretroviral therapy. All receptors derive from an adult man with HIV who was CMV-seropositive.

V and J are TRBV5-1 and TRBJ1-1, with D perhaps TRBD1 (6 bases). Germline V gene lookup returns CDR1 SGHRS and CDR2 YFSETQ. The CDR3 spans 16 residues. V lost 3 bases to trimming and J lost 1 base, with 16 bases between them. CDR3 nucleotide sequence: TGCGCCAGCAGCTGGGGTAGGGGGGCACCGAACACTGAAGCTTTCTTT. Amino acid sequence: CASSWGRGAPNTEAFF.

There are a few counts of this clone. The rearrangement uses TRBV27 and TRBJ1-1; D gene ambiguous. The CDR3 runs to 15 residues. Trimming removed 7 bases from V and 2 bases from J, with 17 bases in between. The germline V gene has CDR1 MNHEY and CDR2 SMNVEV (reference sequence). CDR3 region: CASTPVGRVNTEAFF. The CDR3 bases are TGTGCCAGCACTCCAGTAGGGAGGGTTAACACTGAAGCTTTCTTT.

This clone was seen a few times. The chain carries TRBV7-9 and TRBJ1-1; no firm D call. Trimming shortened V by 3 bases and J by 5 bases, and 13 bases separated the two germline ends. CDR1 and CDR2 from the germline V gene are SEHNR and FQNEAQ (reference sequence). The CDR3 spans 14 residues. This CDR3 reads CASSFGEAGTEAFF. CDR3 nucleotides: TGTGCCAGCAGCTTTGGAGAGGCGGGGACTGAAGCTTTCTTT.

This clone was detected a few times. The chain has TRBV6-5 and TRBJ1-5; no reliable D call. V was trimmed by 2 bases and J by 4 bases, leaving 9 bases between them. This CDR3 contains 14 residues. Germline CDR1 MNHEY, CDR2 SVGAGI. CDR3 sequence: CASSYRTGNQPQHF. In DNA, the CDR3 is TGTGCCAGCAGTTACCGTACTGGGAATCAGCCCCAGCATTTT.

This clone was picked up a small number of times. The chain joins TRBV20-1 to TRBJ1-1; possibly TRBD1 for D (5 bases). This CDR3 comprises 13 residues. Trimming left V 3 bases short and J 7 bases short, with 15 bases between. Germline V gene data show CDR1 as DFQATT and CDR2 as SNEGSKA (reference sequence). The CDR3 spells CSASRGRWVEAFF. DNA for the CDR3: TGCAGTGCTAGTAGGGGACGATGGGTTGAAGCTTTCTTT.

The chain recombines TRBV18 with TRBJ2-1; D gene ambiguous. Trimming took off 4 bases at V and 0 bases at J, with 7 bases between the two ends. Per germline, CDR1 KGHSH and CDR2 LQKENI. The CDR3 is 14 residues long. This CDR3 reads CASSRVNSYNEQFF. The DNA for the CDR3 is TGTGCCAGCTCACGGGTCAACTCCTACAATGAGCAGTTCTTC.

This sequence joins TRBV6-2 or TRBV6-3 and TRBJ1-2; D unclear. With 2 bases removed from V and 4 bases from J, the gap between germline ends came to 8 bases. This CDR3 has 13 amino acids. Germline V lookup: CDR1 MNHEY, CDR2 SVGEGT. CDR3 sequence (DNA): TGTGCCAGCAGTTACCTCGGCAGCTATGGCTACACCTTC. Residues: CASSYLGSYGYTF.

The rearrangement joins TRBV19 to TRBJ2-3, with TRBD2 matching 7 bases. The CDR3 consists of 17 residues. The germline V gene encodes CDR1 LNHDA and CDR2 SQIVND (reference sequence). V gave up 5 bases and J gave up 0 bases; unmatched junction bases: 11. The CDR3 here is CASSPRGGGGSTDTQYF. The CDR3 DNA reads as TGTGCCAGTAGTCCCCGAGGTGGCGGGGGTAGCACAGATACGCAGTATTTT.

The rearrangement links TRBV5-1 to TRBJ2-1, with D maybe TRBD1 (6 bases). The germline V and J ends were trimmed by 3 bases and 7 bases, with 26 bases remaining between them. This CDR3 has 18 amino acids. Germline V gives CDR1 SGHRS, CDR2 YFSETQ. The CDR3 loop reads CASSSGNPMTGSGNEQFF. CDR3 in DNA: TGCGCCAGCAGCTCCGGGAACCCTATGACAGGTTCTGGAAATGAGCAGTTCTTC.

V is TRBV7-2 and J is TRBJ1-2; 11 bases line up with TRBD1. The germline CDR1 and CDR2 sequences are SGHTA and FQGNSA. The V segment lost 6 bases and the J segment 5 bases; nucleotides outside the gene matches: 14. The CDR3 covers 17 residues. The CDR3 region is CASRRTSGTGGLYGYTF. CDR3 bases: TGTGCCAGCAGGCGTACCTCCGGGACAGGGGGATTATATGGCTACACCTTC.

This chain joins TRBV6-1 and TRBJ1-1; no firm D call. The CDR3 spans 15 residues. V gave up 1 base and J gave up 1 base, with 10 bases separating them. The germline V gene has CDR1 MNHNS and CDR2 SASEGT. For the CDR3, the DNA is TGTGCCAGCAGTGAAGACGGGGTCGGGAACACTGAAGCTTTCTTT. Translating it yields CASSEDGVGNTEAFF.

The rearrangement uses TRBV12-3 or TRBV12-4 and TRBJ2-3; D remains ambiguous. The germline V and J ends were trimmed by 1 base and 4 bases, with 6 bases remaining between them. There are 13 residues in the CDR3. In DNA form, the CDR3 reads TGTGCCAGCAGTTTAGACCCGGCAGATACGCAGTATTTT. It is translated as CASSLDPADTQYF.

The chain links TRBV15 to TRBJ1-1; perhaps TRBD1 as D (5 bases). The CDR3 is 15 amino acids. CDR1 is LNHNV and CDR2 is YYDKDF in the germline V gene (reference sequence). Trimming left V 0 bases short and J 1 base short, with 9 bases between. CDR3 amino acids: CATSRDRGGNTEAFF. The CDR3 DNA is TGTGCCACCAGCAGAGATCGGGGGGGGAACACTGAAGCTTTCTTT.

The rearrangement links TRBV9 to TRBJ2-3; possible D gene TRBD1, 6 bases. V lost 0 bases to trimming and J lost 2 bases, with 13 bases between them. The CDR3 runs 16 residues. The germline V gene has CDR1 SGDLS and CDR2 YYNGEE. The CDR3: CASSVGRGIPTDTQYF. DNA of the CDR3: TGTGCCAGCAGCGTAGGAAGGGGGATCCCCACAGATACGCAGTATTTT.

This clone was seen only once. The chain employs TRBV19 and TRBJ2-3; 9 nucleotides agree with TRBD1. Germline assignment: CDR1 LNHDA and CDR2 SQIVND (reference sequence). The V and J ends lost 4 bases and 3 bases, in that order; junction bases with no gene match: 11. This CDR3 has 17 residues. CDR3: CASSNYLGQGRTDTQYF. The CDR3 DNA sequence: TGTGCCAGTAGTAATTATCTCGGACAGGGGAGGACAGATACGCAGTATTTT.

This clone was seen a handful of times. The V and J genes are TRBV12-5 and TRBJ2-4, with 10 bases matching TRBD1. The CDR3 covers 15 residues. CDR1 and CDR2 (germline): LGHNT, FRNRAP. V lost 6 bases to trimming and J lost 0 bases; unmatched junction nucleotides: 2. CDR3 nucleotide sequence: TGTGCTAGTGGGTGGACAGGGGGAGCCAAAAACATTCAGTACTTC. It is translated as CASGWTGGAKNIQYF.

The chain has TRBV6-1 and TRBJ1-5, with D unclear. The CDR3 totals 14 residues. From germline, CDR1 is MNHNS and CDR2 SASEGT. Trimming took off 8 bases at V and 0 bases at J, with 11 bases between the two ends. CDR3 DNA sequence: TGTGCCAGCCAACCGGACTTTAGCAATCAGCCCCAGCATTTT. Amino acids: CASQPDFSNQPQHF.